This note documents a single TCR beta chain sequence. The antigen is undetermined. At one end the junction does not follow the germline gene, possibly because of a read error. In making TCR beta libraries, quantitative 5'-RACE with molecular barcodes was used. TCRdb called the 5' RACE reads again in MiXCR, with one record for every CDR3 protein. The table has over 600,000 distinct CDR3 sequences, over 15% seen once. The data derive from a study of CD8 T cells in ankylosing spondylitis. Germline V CDR1 and CDR2: SGHVS, FQNEAQ. The CDR3 consists of 14 residues. Whole-study findings and limits: From matched ankylosing spondylitis synovial fluid, disease-linked clones were reportedly recovered at significantly enriched levels. Earlier authors reported some of these motif variants in reactive arthritis synovial fluid and blood. Clones that were linked to disease were CD8+ and were relatively rare in peripheral blood. Among TCR beta sequences, a motif of eight highly homologous variants appeared characteristic of ankylosing spondylitis blood.

Sequenced: blood, either unsorted or a sorted T cell fraction (not recorded which). This chain links TRBV7-8 with TRBJ1-1, with 8 nucleotides matching TRBD1. The sequence was collected from a male donor with ankylosing spondylitis. CDR3 coding DNA: TGTGCCAGCAGCGGTCAGGGGGCGGTCACTGGAGCTTTCTTT. It translates to CASSGQGAVTGAFF.